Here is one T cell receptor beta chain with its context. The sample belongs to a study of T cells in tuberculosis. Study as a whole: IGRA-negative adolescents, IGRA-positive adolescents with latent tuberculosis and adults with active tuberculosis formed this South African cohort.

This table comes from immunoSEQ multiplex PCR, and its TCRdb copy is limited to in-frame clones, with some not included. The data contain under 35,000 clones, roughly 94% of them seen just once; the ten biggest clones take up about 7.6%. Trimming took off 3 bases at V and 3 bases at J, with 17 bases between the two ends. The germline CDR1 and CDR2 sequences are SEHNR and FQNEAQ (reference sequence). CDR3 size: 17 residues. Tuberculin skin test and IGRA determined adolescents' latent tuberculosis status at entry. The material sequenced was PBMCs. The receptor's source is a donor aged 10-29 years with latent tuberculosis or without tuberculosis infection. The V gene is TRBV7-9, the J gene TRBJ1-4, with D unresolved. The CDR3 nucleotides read TGTGCCAGCAGCTTCCTCCGCTGGCCTGTCCCTAATGAAAAACTGTTTTTT. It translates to CASSFLRWPVPNEKLFF.